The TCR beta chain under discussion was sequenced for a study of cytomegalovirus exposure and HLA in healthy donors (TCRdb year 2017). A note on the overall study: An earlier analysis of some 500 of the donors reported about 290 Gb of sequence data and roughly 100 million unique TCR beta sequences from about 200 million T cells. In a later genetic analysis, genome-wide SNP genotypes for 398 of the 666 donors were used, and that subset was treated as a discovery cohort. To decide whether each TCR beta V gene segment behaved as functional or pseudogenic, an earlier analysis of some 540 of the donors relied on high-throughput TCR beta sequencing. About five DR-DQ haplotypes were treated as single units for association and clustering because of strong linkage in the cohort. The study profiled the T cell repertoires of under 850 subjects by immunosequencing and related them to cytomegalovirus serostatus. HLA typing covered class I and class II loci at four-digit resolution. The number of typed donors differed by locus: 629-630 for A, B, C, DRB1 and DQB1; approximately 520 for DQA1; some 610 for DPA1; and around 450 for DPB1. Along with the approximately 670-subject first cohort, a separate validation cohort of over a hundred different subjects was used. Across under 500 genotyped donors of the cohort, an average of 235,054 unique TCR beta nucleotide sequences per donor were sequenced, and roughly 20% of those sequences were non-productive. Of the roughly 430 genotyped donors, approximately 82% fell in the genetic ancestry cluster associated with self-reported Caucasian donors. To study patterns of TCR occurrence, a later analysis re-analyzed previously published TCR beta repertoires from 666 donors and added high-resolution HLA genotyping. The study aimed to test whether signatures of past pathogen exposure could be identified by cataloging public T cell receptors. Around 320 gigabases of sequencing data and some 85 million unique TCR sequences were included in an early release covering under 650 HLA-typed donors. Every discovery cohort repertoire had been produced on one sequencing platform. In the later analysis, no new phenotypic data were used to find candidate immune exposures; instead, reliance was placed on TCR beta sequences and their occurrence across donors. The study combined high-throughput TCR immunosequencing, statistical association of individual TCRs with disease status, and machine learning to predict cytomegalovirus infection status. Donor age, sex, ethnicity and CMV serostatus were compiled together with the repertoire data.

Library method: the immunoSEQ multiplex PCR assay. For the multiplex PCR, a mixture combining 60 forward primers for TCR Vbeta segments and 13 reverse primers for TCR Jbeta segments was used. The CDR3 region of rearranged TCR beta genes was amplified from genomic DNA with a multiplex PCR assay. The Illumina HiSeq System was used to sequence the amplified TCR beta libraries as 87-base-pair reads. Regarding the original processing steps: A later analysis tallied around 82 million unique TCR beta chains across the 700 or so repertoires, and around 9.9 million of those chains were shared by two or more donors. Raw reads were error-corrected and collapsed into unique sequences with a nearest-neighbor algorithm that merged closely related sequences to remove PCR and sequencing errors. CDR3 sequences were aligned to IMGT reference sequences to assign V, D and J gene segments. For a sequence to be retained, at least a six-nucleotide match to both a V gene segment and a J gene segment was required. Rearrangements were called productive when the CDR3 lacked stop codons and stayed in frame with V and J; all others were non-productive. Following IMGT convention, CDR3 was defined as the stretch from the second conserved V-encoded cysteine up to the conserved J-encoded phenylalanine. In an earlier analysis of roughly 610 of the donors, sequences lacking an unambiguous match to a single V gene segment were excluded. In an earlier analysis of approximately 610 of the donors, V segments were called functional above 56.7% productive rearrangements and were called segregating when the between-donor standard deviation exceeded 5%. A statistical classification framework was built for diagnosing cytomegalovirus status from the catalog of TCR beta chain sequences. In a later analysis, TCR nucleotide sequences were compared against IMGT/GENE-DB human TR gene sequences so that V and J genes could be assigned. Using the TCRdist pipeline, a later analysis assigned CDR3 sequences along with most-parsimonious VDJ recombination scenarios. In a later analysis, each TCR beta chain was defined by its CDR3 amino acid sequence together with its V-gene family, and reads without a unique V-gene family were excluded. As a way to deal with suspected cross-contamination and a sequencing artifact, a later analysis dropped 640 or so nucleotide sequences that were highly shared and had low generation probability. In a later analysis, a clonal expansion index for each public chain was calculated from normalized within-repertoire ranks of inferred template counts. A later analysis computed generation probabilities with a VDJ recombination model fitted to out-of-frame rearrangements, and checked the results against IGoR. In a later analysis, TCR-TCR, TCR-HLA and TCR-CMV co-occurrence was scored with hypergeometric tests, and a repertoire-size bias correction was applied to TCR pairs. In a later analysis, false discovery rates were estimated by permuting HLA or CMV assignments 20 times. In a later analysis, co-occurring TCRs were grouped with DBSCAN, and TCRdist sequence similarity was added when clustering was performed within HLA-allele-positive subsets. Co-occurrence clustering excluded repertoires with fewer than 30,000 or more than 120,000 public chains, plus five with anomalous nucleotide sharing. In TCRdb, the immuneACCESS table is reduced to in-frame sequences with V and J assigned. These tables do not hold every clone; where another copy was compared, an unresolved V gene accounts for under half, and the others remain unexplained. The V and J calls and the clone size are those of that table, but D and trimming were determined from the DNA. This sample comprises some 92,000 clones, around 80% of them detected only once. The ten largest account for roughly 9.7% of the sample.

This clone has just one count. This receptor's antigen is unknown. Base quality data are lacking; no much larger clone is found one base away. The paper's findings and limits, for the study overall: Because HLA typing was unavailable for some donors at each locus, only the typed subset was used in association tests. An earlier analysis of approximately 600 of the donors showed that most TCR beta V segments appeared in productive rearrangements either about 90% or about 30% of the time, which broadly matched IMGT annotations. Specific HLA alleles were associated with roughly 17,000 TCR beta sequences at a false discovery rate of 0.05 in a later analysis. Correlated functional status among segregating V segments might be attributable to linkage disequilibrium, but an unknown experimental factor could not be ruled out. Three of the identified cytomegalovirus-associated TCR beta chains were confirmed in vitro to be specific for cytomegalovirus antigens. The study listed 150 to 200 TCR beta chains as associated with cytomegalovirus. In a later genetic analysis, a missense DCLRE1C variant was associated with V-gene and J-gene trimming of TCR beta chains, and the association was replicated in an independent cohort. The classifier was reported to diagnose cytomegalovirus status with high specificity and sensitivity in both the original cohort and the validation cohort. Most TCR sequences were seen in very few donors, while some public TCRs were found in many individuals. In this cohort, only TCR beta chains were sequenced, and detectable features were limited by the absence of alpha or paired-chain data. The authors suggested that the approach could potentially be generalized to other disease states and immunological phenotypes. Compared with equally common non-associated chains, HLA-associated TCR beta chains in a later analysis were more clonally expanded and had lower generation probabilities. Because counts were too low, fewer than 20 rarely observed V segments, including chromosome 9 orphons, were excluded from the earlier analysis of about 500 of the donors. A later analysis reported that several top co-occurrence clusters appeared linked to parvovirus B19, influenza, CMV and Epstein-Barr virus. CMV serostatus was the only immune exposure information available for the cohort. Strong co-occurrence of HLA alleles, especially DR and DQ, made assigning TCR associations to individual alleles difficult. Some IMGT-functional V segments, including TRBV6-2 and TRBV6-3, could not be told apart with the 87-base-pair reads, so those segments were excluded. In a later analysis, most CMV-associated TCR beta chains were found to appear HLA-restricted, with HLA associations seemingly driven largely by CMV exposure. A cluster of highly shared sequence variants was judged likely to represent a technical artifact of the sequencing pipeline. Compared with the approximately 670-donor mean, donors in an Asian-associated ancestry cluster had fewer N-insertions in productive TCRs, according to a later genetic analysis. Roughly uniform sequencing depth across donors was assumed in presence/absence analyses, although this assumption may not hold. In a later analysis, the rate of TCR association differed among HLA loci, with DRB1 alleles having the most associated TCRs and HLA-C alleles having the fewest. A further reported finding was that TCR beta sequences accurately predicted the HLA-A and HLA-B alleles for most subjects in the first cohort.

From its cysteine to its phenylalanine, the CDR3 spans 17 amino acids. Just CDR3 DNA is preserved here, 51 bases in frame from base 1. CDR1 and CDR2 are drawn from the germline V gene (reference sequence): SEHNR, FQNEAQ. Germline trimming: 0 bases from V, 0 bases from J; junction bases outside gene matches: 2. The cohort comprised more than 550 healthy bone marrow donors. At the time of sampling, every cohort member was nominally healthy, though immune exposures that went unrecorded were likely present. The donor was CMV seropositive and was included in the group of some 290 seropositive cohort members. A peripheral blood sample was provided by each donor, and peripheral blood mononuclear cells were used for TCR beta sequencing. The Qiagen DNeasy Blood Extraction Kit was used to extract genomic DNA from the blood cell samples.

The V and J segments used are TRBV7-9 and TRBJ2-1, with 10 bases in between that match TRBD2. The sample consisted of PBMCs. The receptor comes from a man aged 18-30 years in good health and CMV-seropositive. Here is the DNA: TGTGCCAGCAGCTTAGCGAGCGGGGGGGCCTCCTACAATGAGCAGTTCTTC. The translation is CASSLASGGASYNEQFF.